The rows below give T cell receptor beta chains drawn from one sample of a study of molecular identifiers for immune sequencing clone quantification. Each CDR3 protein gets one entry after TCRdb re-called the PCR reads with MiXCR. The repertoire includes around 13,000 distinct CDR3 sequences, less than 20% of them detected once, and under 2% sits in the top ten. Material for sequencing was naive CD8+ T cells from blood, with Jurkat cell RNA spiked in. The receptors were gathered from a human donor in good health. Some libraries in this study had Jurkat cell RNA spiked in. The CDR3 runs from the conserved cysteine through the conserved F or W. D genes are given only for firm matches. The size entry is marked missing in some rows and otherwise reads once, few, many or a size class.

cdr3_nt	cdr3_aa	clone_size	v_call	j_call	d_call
TGCGCCAGCAGCTTGGCAGGCGGGGTCGTCTACGAGCAGTACTTC	CASSLAGGVVYEQYF	few	TRBV5-1	TRBJ2-7	NA
TGTGCCAGCAGCTTAAACACCGGGAAGCTGTTTTTT	CASSLNTGKLFF	NA	TRBV7-3	TRBJ2-2	NA
TGTGCCAGCAGCGTTTCCACAGAGTTGCAAGAGACCCAGTACTTC	CASSVSTELQETQYF	few	TRBV9	TRBJ2-5	NA
TGTGCCAGCAGCTTATCTGCCAGGTCAAATGAAAAACTGTTTTTT	CASSLSARSNEKLFF	many	TRBV11-2	TRBJ1-4	NA
TGCGCCAGCAGCTTGAAACCGGGACTAGCGGGGAACTACAATGAGCAGTTCTTC	CASSLKPGLAGNYNEQFF	few	TRBV5-1	TRBJ2-1	TRBD2
TGCGCCAGCAGCCAAGGTTCTAGCGGGAGGGCCCTACGAGAGCAGTACTTC	CASSQGSSGRALREQYF	medium-sized	TRBV4-3	TRBJ2-7	TRBD2
TGTGCCAGCAGTTACGCGTTTAGCGGGAACACCGGGGAGCTGTTTTTT	CASSYAFSGNTGELFF	medium-sized	TRBV6-5	TRBJ2-2	NA
TGTGCCAGCAGCTTCGATGCAGGTTCTTACGGGATACCCTACGAGCAGTACTTC	CASSFDAGSYGIPYEQYF	medium-sized	TRBV7-9	TRBJ2-7	NA
TGTGCCAGCAGCCAAGCAGGGGGGGTGGAGAACACTGAAGCTTTCTTT	CASSQAGGVENTEAFF	NA	TRBV4-2	TRBJ1-1	TRBD1
TGTGCCAGCAGTTACTCGAACAGCGGCTATGGCTACACCTTC	CASSYSNSGYGYTF	many	TRBV6-5	TRBJ1-2	NA
TGTGCCAGCAGCTTCGGACAGGGCCTCCGGTACGAGCAGTACTTC	CASSFGQGLRYEQYF	many	TRBV11-2	TRBJ2-7	TRBD1
TGTGCCACCAGCAGAGATCATGGCGGGAAGTACGAGCAGTACTTC	CATSRDHGGKYEQYF	medium-sized	TRBV15	TRBJ2-7	NA
TGTGCCAGCAGCTTACTCGCCAGGGTCCACGAGCAGTACTTC	CASSLLARVHEQYF	NA	TRBV11-3	TRBJ2-7	NA
TGCGCCAGCAGCCAAGATACTAGCGGGTACTACGAGCAGTACTTC	CASSQDTSGYYEQYF	many	TRBV4-1	TRBJ2-7	TRBD2
TGTGCTAGCAGCCCCCCCGCGGGAGGCACAGATACGCAGTATTTT	CASSPPAGGTDTQYF	few	TRBV7-7	TRBJ2-3	TRBD2
TGTGCCAGCAGTTACTCGGTCCTAGCGGGAGGTTCCTACGAGCAGTACTTC	CASSYSVLAGGSYEQYF	many	TRBV6-2/TRBV6-3	TRBJ2-7	TRBD2
TGTGCCAGCAGTGAATCCCGATGGGGAAACACTGAAGCTTTCTTT	CASSESRWGNTEAFF	many	TRBV25-1	TRBJ1-1	NA
TGTGTCAGCAGCTTAGCTAGCGGGAGGGTATTTGGTGAGCAGTTCTTC	CVSSLASGRVFGEQFF	NA	TRBV7-6	TRBJ2-1	TRBD2
TGTGCCACCAGCAGAGACGCACTAGCGTCTTCCTACAATGAGCAGTTCTTC	CATSRDALASSYNEQFF	NA	TRBV15	TRBJ2-1	TRBD2
TGTGCCAGCTCACCGCCCGGTTTGAACACTGAAGCTTTCTTT	CASSPPGLNTEAFF	many	TRBV18	TRBJ1-1	NA
TGTGCCAGCAGTGGGACTAGCGGACCTTTAATTTACAATGAGCAGTTCTTC	CASSGTSGPLIYNEQFF	many	TRBV5-6	TRBJ2-1	TRBD2
TGTGCCTGGGAGCCGCCACCGAACACCGGGGAGCTGTTTTTT	CAWEPPPNTGELFF	many	TRBV30	TRBJ2-2	NA
TGTGCCAGTGGAGGAGGATCTTATAGCAATCAGCCCCAGCATTTT	CASGGGSYSNQPQHF	many	TRBV19	TRBJ1-5	NA
TGTGCCAGCAGAGCACCAGGAGGGGACCCTGAAGCTTTCTTT	CASRAPGGDPEAFF	many	TRBV28	TRBJ1-1	NA
TGTGCCAGCAGCCAAGAACAGAGGTTGGAGACCGGGGAGCTGTTTTTT	CASSQEQRLETGELFF	medium-sized	TRBV3-1	TRBJ2-2	NA
TGTGCCAGCAGCTTAAAAGAGTATGTCACAGATACGCAGTATTTT	CASSLKEYVTDTQYF	many	TRBV13	TRBJ2-3	NA
TGCAGTGCTAGAGCAGCGGGACGTATTTCTGGAAACACCATATATTTT	CSARAAGRISGNTIYF	NA	TRBV20-1	TRBJ1-3	NA
TGTGCCAGCTCGCCTACTAGCGGGAGGGCCTACCACGAGCAGTACTTC	CASSPTSGRAYHEQYF	NA	TRBV18	TRBJ2-7	TRBD2
TGTGCCTGGAGTTTTCCACCGAACACCGGGGAGCTGTTTTTT	CAWSFPPNTGELFF	medium-sized	TRBV30	TRBJ2-2	NA
TGTGCCAGCAGCTTGACAGGGATGGGTCAGCCCCAGCATTTT	CASSLTGMGQPQHF	medium-sized	TRBV7-9	TRBJ1-5	TRBD1
TGTGCCAGCAGCCCAGGGGGGGCAGGTGAAGAGTCCCAGTTCTTC	CASSPGGAGEESQFF	NA	TRBV7-3	TRBJ2-1	NA
TGTGCCAGTAGTATAGCCCTAACGGGAACCGGGGAGCTGTTTTTT	CASSIALTGTGELFF	many	TRBV19	TRBJ2-2	NA
TGTGCCAGCAGCTTTGGCGGGGGTGACGAGCAGTACTTC	CASSFGGGDEQYF	few	TRBV5-6	TRBJ2-7	TRBD2